This T cell receptor (beta chain) was identified during a study of cytomegalovirus exposure and HLA in healthy donors. Findings and limits, study-wide: Researchers reported in a later analysis that a missense DCLRE1C variant was tied to TCR beta V- and J-gene trimming. Researchers counted roughly 150 TCR beta chains as cytomegalovirus-associated.

This cohort consisted of healthy bone marrow donors. This clone appeared a few times. No antigen is known for it. Germline V gene data show CDR1 as ENHRY and CDR2 as SYGVKD. The CDR3 is 15 residues long. With V trimmed by 7 bases and J by 3 bases, 2 bases remained unmatched. Both 60 Vbeta primers and 13 Jbeta primers went into the PCR. Per the original data handling: A follow-up analysis tallied tens of millions of unique TCR beta chains, roughly 11 million shared. Method: immunoSEQ multiplex PCR; TCRdb's copy keeps in-frame clones and lacks some. V, J and clone size were drawn from that table, and D and trimming were deduced from the DNA. The sample has fewer than 200,000 clones, 72% seen once.

This TCR was recovered from a human donor in good health. The sample taken for sequencing was PBMCs. The chain carries TRBV10-3 and TRBJ2-1; 14 nucleotides align to TRBD2. The CDR3: CAITGTSGGYNEQFF. Written as DNA, the CDR3 is TGTGCCATCACCGGGACTAGCGGGGGCTACAATGAGCAGTTCTTC.